The 27 T cell receptor beta chains below come from one sample, sequenced in a study of OX40 agonist ivuxolimab in advanced cancers. TCRdb's copy holds only in-frame clones and misses some; the assay was immunoSEQ multiplex PCR. Among approximately 69,000 clones, just over 90% were seen once, and the ten largest hold about 0.29%. Sample: CD4+ or CD8+ T cells sorted from blood, taken in a trial of the OX40 agonist ivuxolimab. These receptors were collected from an adult with an advanced solid tumor such as melanoma, head and neck, liver or kidney cancer.

This sequence joins TRBV19 and TRBJ1-1, with 9 bases identical to TRBD1. Losses at the gene ends were 4 bases for V and 1 base for J; bases not matched to a gene: 4. Germline V gene lookup returns CDR1 LNHDA and CDR2 SQIVND (reference sequence). This CDR3 is built from 15 residues. This chain's CDR3 is CASSTRTGENTEAFF. For the CDR3, the DNA is TGTGCCAGTAGTACCAGGACAGGGGAGAACACTGAAGCTTTCTTT.

The V call is TRBV7-9, the J call TRBJ1-1; D is unresolved. V was clipped by 8 bases and J by 6 bases, with 13 bases between them. CDR3 length equals 12 residues. Looked up from germline, CDR1 is SEHNR and CDR2 is FQNEAQ (reference sequence). CDR3 DNA sequence: TGTGCCAGCGAACCGGTAGGCGCTGAAGCTTTCTTT. This gives the protein CASEPVGAEAFF.

Only a few counts were recorded for this clone. CDR3 amino acids: CASSAAPYNEQFF. The DNA of the CDR3 is TGTGCCAGCAGTGCGGCTCCCTACAATGAGCAGTTCTTC. The chain links TRBV2 to TRBJ2-1; no reliable D call. CDR3 length: 13 amino acids. V lost 4 bases and J 2 bases, leaving 6 bases between the germline ends. CDR1 is SNHLY, CDR2 FYNNEI, per germline.

The V call is TRBV29-1, the J call TRBJ1-2, with a weak D call TRBD1 (5 bases). The CDR3 has 16 residues. V lost 5 bases and J lost 4, with 23 bases in between. The germline V gene encodes CDR1 SQVTM and CDR2 ANQGSEA. CDR3 sequence reads: CSVRGTEGEGTYGYTF. The CDR3 nucleotides read TGCAGCGTTCGAGGGACGGAGGGAGAAGGGACCTATGGCTACACCTTC.

This chain uses TRBV19 with TRBJ2-7, with a tentative D call TRBD2 (5 bases). Between the trimmed V and J ends, which lost 0 bases and 5 bases, there was a span of 5 bases. This CDR3 region has 12 residues. Germline CDR1 and CDR2: LNHDA and SQIVND (reference sequence). The CDR3 sequence: CASSIDGDEQYF. The CDR3 nucleotides are TGTGCCAGTAGTATAGACGGGGACGAGCAGTACTTC. The whole variable domain, remainder taken from reference TRBV19 and TRBJ2-7, is DGGITQSPKYLFRKEGQNVTLSCEQNLNHDAMYWYRQDPGQGLRLIYYSQIVNDFQKGDIAEGYSVSREKKESFPLTVTSAQKNPTAFYLCASSIDGDEQYFGPGTRLTVT.

The CDR3 spells CSVAGRAGVVNEQFF. DNA for the CDR3: TGCAGCGTGGCCGGACGAGCGGGAGTCGTCAATGAGCAGTTCTTC. The chain couples TRBV29-1 to TRBJ2-1, with 8 positions matching TRBD2. Germline CDR1 is SQVTM and CDR2 is ANQGSEA. Germline trimming cut 6 bases from V and 6 bases from J; bases unmatched to any gene: 13. This CDR3 has 15 amino acids.

This sequence joins TRBV6-1 and TRBJ2-7, with unresolved D. Germline V CDR1 and CDR2: MNHNS, SASEGT. The CDR3 consists of 14 residues. Trimming left V 2 bases short and J 0 bases short, with 8 bases between. CDR3 coding DNA: TGTGCCAGCAGTGAACCGGGCCGCTCCTACGAGCAGTACTTC. It specifies CASSEPGRSYEQYF.

V gene TRBV18 combines with J gene TRBJ1-1, with D perhaps matching TRBD1 (6 bases). V shed 3 bases and J shed 6 bases, with 23 bases lying between them. The CDR3 loop spans 17 amino acids. Germline CDR1 KGHSH, CDR2 LQKENI. The CDR3, as DNA: TGTGCCAGCTCACCCCTTGGGGGCCGGGTTCAAGGCGCTGAAGCTTTCTTT. This codes for CASSPLGGRVQGAEAFF.

V gene TRBV7-8 combines with J gene TRBJ1-2; no reliable D call. Germline CDR1 reads SGHVS; CDR2 reads FQNEAQ. Trimming removed 4 bases from V and 5 bases from J, with 11 bases in between. The CDR3 spans 13 residues. The CDR3 loop is CASSSALSYGYTF. CDR3 bases: TGTGCCAGCAGCTCCGCCCTGTCTTATGGCTACACCTTC.

In this sample, this clone turned up once. The rearrangement joins TRBV7-8 to TRBJ2-3; 10 nucleotides agree with TRBD2. Germline lookup yields CDR1 SGHVS and CDR2 FQNEAQ. The length of the CDR3 is 17 residues. Trimming at V came to 2 bases and at J to 4 bases, leaving 9 bases not matched to a gene. CDR3 protein: CASSLLASGRGADTQYF. CDR3 coding DNA: TGTGCCAGCAGCTTATTAGCTAGCGGGAGAGGTGCAGATACGCAGTATTTT.

The genes are TRBV6-5 and TRBJ1-1; 7 nucleotides align to TRBD1. CDR3 length: 15 amino acids. V trimming: 4 bases; J trimming: 10 bases; junction bases outside the gene matches: 15. From germline, CDR1 is MNHEY and CDR2 SVGAGI. The CDR3 nucleotides read TGTGCCAGCAGTTCCTCAAAAACACAGGGGACTTCAGCTTTCTTT. Translated: CASSSSKTQGTSAFF.

The J gene is TRBJ2-1, the V gene TRBV27; perhaps TRBD2 as D (5 bases). V was cut by 5 bases and J by 9 bases, with 17 bases left in between. Looked up from germline, CDR1 is MNHEY and CDR2 is SMNVEV (reference sequence). CDR3 length: 14 residues. CDR3 DNA: TGTGCCAGCAGTCCTACTAGACCCGCGACTGAGCAGTTCTTC. Its protein product is CASSPTRPATEQFF.

This chain uses TRBV18 with TRBJ1-3; D unresolved. CDR3 length: 15 amino acids. V lost 3 bases, J lost 3 bases, and 12 bases lay in between. From germline, CDR1 is KGHSH and CDR2 LQKENI. The CDR3 reads CASSPPLGNGNTIYF. CDR3 DNA sequence: TGTGCCAGCTCACCCCCACTTGGAAATGGAAACACCATATATTTT.

The chain uses TRBV11-2 and TRBJ1-4, with TRBD1 as a possible D gene (5 bases). This CDR3 has 18 residues. CDR1 is SGHAT, CDR2 FQNNGV, per germline. The ends were cut back, 2 bases at V and 0 bases at J, with 16 bases in the middle. The CDR3 loop is CASSLRGTTLPTNEKLFF. The CDR3 DNA sequence: TGTGCCAGCAGCTTAAGAGGGACCACGCTCCCAACTAATGAAAAACTGTTTTTT.

The J gene is TRBJ2-7, the V gene TRBV19; 7 bases map to TRBD1. V shed 6 bases, J shed 0 bases, and the junction held 5 bases outside the gene matches. CDR3 size: 14 residues. From germline, CDR1 is LNHDA and CDR2 SQIVND (reference sequence). CDR3 residues: CASRRDSLSYEQYF. Here the CDR3 DNA reads TGTGCCAGTAGGAGGGACAGTCTCTCCTACGAGCAGTACTTC.

The genes are TRBV11-2 and TRBJ1-5; D is uncertain. V lost 5 bases, J lost 4 bases, and 9 bases lay in between. This CDR3 is built from 13 residues. Germline values: CDR1 SGHAT, CDR2 FQNNGV. CDR3 bases: TGTGCCAGCAGCAGAGGGCTGAATCAGCCCCAGCATTTT. Its translation is CASSRGLNQPQHF.

V and J are TRBV29-1 and TRBJ2-7; D tentatively fits TRBD1 or TRBD2 (5 bases each). Trimming stripped 8 bases from V and 5 bases from J, with 16 bases between. There are 12 residues in the CDR3. Germline V lookup: CDR1 SQVTM, CDR2 ANQGSEA. CDR3 nucleotides: TGCAGCTCCGGAGAGGGGCGTAACGAGCAGTACTTC. Its protein is CSSGEGRNEQYF.

In the case of this clone: Relative to the germline gene, one junction end is altered; a read error may explain this. The rearrangement joins TRBV7-7 to TRBJ2-7; 9 nucleotides line up with TRBD2. CDR1 and CDR2 from the germline V gene are SSHAT and FNYEAQ (reference sequence). This CDR3 comprises 16 residues. The chain's CDR3 is CASSSPGSGSSYEQYF. CDR3 DNA sequence: TGTGCTAGCAGCTCGCCAGGTAGCGGGAGCTCTTACGAGCAGTACTTC.

The chain employs TRBV6-5 and TRBJ2-5; no clear D gene. Germline CDR1 and CDR2: MNHEY and SVGAGI. The ends were cut back, 2 bases at V and 5 bases at J, with 9 bases in the middle. CDR3 length: 13 residues. CDR3 protein: CASSYARSETQYF. CDR3 coding DNA: TGTGCCAGCAGTTACGCTAGATCGGAGACCCAGTACTTC.

The chain uses TRBV18 and TRBJ2-7, with 7 bases fitting TRBD1. V lost 6 bases, J lost 6 bases, and 5 bases stayed unmatched. CDR3 length equals 12 residues. Germline values: CDR1 KGHSH, CDR2 LQKENI. CDR3 sequence (DNA): TGTGCCAGCTCGTCAGACAGGGCCGAGCAGTACTTC. The encoded protein is CASSSDRAEQYF.

The V gene is TRBV15, the J gene TRBJ2-7; TRBD2 matches 8 bases. The CDR3 length is 14 residues. CDR1 and CDR2 from the germline V gene are LNHNV and YYDKDF (reference sequence). Trimming cost V 8 bases and J 6 bases; bases outside gene matches: 12. Written as DNA, the CDR3 is TGTGCCACCTATTACCGGACTAGCTTCCTCGAGCAGTACTTC. Its protein is CATYYRTSFLEQYF.

V gene TRBV4-1 combines with J gene TRBJ2-5; TRBD2 matches 7 bases. The V segment lost 5 bases and the J segment 0 bases; nucleotides outside the gene matches: 12. The CDR3 has 17 residues. Germline V gives CDR1 MGHRA, CDR2 YSYEKL. This chain's CDR3 is CASSLHPGTMYQETQYF. The CDR3 DNA reads TGCGCCAGCAGCTTGCACCCCGGGACTATGTACCAAGAGACCCAGTACTTC.

The CDR3 reads CASNGQRGTYEQYF. The CDR3 nucleotides are TGCGCCAGCAACGGTCAGCGGGGAACCTACGAGCAGTACTTC. The chain couples TRBV10-2 to TRBJ2-7; the match to TRBD2 covers 7 bases. Germline V gene data show CDR1 as WSHSY and CDR2 as SAAADI. V shed 7 bases and J 2 bases; nucleotides not matched to a gene: 8. This CDR3 spans 14 amino acids.

The chain links TRBV9 to TRBJ2-5; 11 bases fit TRBD2. V was clipped by 4 bases and J by 5 bases; unmatched bases: 4. Germline V gene lookup returns CDR1 SGDLS and CDR2 YYNGEE. The CDR3 runs 14 residues. CDR3 sequence (DNA): TGTGCCAGCAGCAATAGCGGGAGGGGGGAGACCCAGTACTTC. As protein: CASSNSGRGETQYF.

The V and J genes are TRBV19 and TRBJ1-5; tentatively, D is TRBD1 (6 bases). The V end was cut by 6 bases, the J end by 0 bases, with 12 bases between. Germline CDR1 and CDR2: LNHDA and SQIVND (reference sequence). The CDR3 totals 15 residues. DNA for the CDR3: TGTGCCAGTAGAAACAGGGTTGTTAGCAATCAGCCCCAGCATTTT. Translated: CASRNRVVSNQPQHF.

The chain couples TRBV6-5 to TRBJ1-5, with a tentative D call TRBD1 (6 bases). V lost 6 bases and J 2 bases, leaving 11 bases between the germline ends. This CDR3 region has 14 residues. The germline V gene has CDR1 MNHEY and CDR2 SVGAGI. The CDR3 spells CASSARGGNQPQHF. In nucleotides, the CDR3 is TGTGCCAGCAGCGCTAGGGGGGGCAATCAGCCCCAGCATTTT.

The chain recombines TRBV18 with TRBJ2-1; D call uncertain. The CDR3 is 13 residues long. CDR1 KGHSH and CDR2 LQKENI come from the germline V gene. V was pared by 6 bases and J by 6 bases, with 12 bases between. CDR3: CASSDGVGNEQFF. The CDR3 DNA reads TGTGCCAGCTCGGACGGAGTGGGCAATGAGCAGTTCTTC.